These 16 T cell receptor beta chains came from one sample sequenced in a study of blood T cell repertoires in COVID-19. Data came from immunoSEQ multiplex PCR; TCRdb stores just in-frame clones and leaves some out. The top ten clones hold more than 1.1% of a sample with about 300,000 clones, roughly 80% of them seen once. Sequencing used peripheral blood. These receptors were taken from a human donor with COVID-19, enrolled during active disease. The donor label of this sample is uncertain.

The rearrangement joins TRBV11-1 to TRBJ2-7; 11 nucleotides align to TRBD2. The trim removed 2 bases at V and 2 bases at J, leaving 2 bases unmatched. The CDR3 loop spans 15 amino acids. Germline assignment: CDR1 SGHAT and CDR2 FQDESV (reference sequence). CDR3 nucleotide sequence: TGTGCCAGCAGCTTATTGACTAGCGGGACCTACGAGCAGTACTTC. It translates to CASSLLTSGTYEQYF.

This clone was seen only once. The chain uses TRBV7-9 and TRBJ1-6; D is unresolved. With 7 bases removed from V and 5 bases from J, the gap between germline ends came to 15 bases. The CDR3 totals 15 residues. Germline V gene data show CDR1 as SEHNR and CDR2 as FQNEAQ (reference sequence). CDR3 amino acids: CASTHKGENNSPLHF. In DNA form, the CDR3 reads TGTGCCAGCACCCACAAAGGAGAGAATAATTCACCCCTCCACTTT. Full variable domain (outside the CDR3, taken from reference TRBV7-9 and TRBJ1-6): DTGVSQNPRHKITKRGQNVTFRCDPISEHNRLYWYRQTLGQGPEFLTYFQNEAQLEKSRLLSDRFSAERPKGSFSTLEIQRTEQGDSAMYLCASTHKGENNSPLHFGNGTRLTVT.

This clone was seen a handful of times. The chain carries TRBV7-6 and TRBJ2-2; 15 bases match TRBD2. The CDR3 has 20 residues. Germline CDR1 reads SGHVS; CDR2 reads FNYEAQ. The V and J ends lost 8 bases and 6 bases, in that order; junction bases with no gene match: 19. The CDR3 coding sequence is TGTGCCAGCGGACCCCTCGGGGGACTAGCGGGAGGAAGGGGAGCCGGGGAGCTGTTTTTT. It is translated as CASGPLGGLAGGRGAGELFF.

The chain links TRBV2 to TRBJ1-5; 11 bases are shared with TRBD1. V lost 7 bases and J lost 7; bases outside the gene matches: 6. Germline V gene sequence: CDR1 SNHLY, CDR2 FYNNEI. The CDR3 consists of 14 residues. The CDR3 here is CASTGQGAGQPQHF. As DNA, the CDR3 is TGTGCCAGCACCGGACAGGGGGCTGGACAGCCCCAGCATTTT. The variable domain in full, completed from reference TRBV2 and TRBJ1-5, reads EPEVTQTPSHQVTQMGQEVILRCVPISNHLYFYWYRQILGQKVEFLVSFYNNEISEKSEIFDDQFSVERPDGSNFTLKIRSTKLEDSAMYFCASTGQGAGQPQHFGDGTRLSIL.

The CDR3 is CASSYNPSLLARYNEQFF. The CDR3 nucleotides read TGTGCCAGCAGTTACAACCCCTCACTACTAGCACGGTACAATGAGCAGTTCTTC. This sequence joins TRBV6-2 or TRBV6-3 and TRBJ2-1; possible D gene TRBD2, 6 bases. The germline V gene has CDR1 MNHEY and CDR2 SVGEGT. V lost 2 bases, J lost 4 bases, and 21 bases lay in between. The CDR3 has 18 residues.

Note on this clone: The sample carries other DNA sequences with the same CDR3. This chain connects TRBV3-1 (or the pseudogene TRBV3-2) to TRBJ2-7; a weak D match, TRBD1 (6 bases). Between the trimmed V and J ends, which lost 1 base and 4 bases, there was a span of 8 bases. The CDR3 sequence is 13 residues long. The V gene's germline CDR1 is LGHDT and CDR2 YNNKEL (reference sequence). DNA for the CDR3: TGTGCCAGCAGCCAAGCGGACAGTTACGAGCAGTACTTC. This translates into CASSQADSYEQYF.

V and J are TRBV18 and TRBJ2-7, with a possible D match to TRBD2 (5 bases). Germline-derived CDR1 and CDR2 are KGHSH and LQKENI. Trimming cost V 4 bases and J 5 bases, with 15 bases left between them. The CDR3 is 14 amino acids. The CDR3 is CASSQALSSHEQYF. The CDR3 DNA follows: TGTGCCAGCTCACAAGCCCTATCTAGCCACGAGCAGTACTTC. Full variable domain (outside the CDR3, taken from reference TRBV18 and TRBJ2-7): NAGVMQNPRHLVRRRGQEARLRCSPMKGHSHVYWYRQLPEEGLKFMVYLQKENIIDESGMPKERFSAEFPKEGPSILRIQQVVRGDSAAYFCASSQALSSHEQYFGPGTRLTVT.

The chain employs TRBV28 and TRBJ2-7; possibly TRBD1 for D (6 bases). The germline CDR1 and CDR2 sequences are MDHEN and SYDVKM. V was clipped by 11 bases and J by 1 base, with 15 bases between them. The CDR3 is made up of 13 amino acids. Here the CDR3 reads CAGLRDKSYEQYF. The CDR3, as DNA: TGTGCCGGACTTCGGGACAAGTCCTACGAGCAGTACTTC.

The table lists this clone with a count of one. The rearrangement uses TRBV11-2 and TRBJ2-2; TRBD2 aligns across 9 bases. This CDR3 is built from 15 residues. Germline-derived CDR1 and CDR2 are SGHAT and FQNNGV. V gave up 5 bases and J gave up 0 bases; unmatched junction bases: 1. The DNA of the CDR3 is TGTGCCAGCAGCGGACTAGCGACGAACACCGGGGAGCTGTTTTTT. This translates into CASSGLATNTGELFF.

This clone was observed a handful of times. V gene TRBV30 combines with J gene TRBJ2-1, with TRBD2 matching over 14 bases. The J segment lost 8 bases and the V segment lost 3 bases, leaving 3 bases of the junction unmatched. CDR3 length equals 14 residues. The germline CDR1 and CDR2 sequences are GTSNPN and SVGIG (reference sequence). The CDR3 DNA reads as TGTGCCTGGAGGGGACTAGCGGGAGTTTATGAGCAGTTCTTC. It encodes CAWRGLAGVYEQFF.

Points on this clone: This sample also contains other DNA sequences that code for the same CDR3. V and J are TRBV19 and TRBJ2-7, with TRBD2 matching over 10 bases. Germline V gene sequence: CDR1 LNHDA, CDR2 SQIVND (reference sequence). This CDR3 comprises 14 residues. V shed 5 bases, J shed 2 bases, and the junction held 3 bases outside the gene matches. CDR3 bases: TGTGCCAGTAGTGTTACTAGCGGGACCTACGAGCAGTACTTC. Translated: CASSVTSGTYEQYF.

The chain recombines TRBV7-6 with TRBJ2-3; the D gene is possibly TRBD2 (5 bases). Germline V gene data show CDR1 as SGHVS and CDR2 as FNYEAQ. V was clipped by 1 base and J by 2 bases, with 13 bases between them. This CDR3 spans 16 amino acids. The CDR3 nucleotides read TGTGCCAGCAGCTTAGGGGTAGCGAGCAACACAGATACGCAGTATTTT. Protein product: CASSLGVASNTDTQYF.

A single count supports this clone. In DNA, the CDR3 is TGTGCCTGGAGTGTACCGGGACCCTCCCAGGGGGAAAAACTGTTTTTT. This gives the protein CAWSVPGPSQGEKLFF. The chain recombines TRBV30 with TRBJ1-4, with a tentative D call TRBD1 (6 bases). The CDR3 totals 16 residues. Trimming pared 0 bases from V and 8 bases from J, leaving 19 bases between. Germline CDR1 is GTSNPN and CDR2 is SVGIG (reference sequence). The full variable domain, rest sourced from reference TRBV30 and TRBJ1-4, is SQTIHQWPATLVQPVGSPLSLECTVEGTSNPNLYWYRQAAGRGLQLLFYSVGIGQISSEVPQNLSASRPQDRQFILSSKKLLLSDSGFYLCAWSVPGPSQGEKLFFGSGTQLSVL.

The chain is built from TRBV21-1 and TRBJ1-1. TRBV21-1 is deemed a pseudogene. There are 16 residues in the CDR3. CDR3 sequence: CASSKVRRGMDTEAFF. Here the CDR3 DNA reads TGTGCCAGCAGCAAAGTGAGGAGGGGCATGGACACTGAAGCTTTCTTT.

The chain employs TRBV19 and TRBJ2-1; 8 nucleotides line up with TRBD2. Germline V gives CDR1 LNHDA, CDR2 SQIVND (reference sequence). After removal of 4 bases from V and 3 bases from J, the junction contained 5 bases not matched to a gene. This CDR3 contains 15 residues. In nucleotides, the CDR3 is TGTGCCAGTAGTACACGAGCGGGAGACTACAATGAGCAGTTCTTC. Protein: CASSTRAGDYNEQFF. The full variable domain, rest sourced from reference TRBV19 and TRBJ2-1, is DGGITQSPKYLFRKEGQNVTLSCEQNLNHDAMYWYRQDPGQGLRLIYYSQIVNDFQKGDIAEGYSVSREKKESFPLTVTSAQKNPTAFYLCASSTRAGDYNEQFFGPGTRLTVL.

This clone occurred a few times. The chain has TRBV6-5 and TRBJ1-6; 7 nucleotides align to TRBD1. Trimming took 0 bases from V and 10 from J; bases not matched to a gene: 6. Germline V gives CDR1 MNHEY, CDR2 SVGAGI. The CDR3 totals 15 residues. CDR3 sequence: CASSYSQGDGSPLHF. The CDR3 DNA sequence: TGTGCCAGCAGTTACTCGCAGGGGGACGGGTCACCCCTCCACTTT.